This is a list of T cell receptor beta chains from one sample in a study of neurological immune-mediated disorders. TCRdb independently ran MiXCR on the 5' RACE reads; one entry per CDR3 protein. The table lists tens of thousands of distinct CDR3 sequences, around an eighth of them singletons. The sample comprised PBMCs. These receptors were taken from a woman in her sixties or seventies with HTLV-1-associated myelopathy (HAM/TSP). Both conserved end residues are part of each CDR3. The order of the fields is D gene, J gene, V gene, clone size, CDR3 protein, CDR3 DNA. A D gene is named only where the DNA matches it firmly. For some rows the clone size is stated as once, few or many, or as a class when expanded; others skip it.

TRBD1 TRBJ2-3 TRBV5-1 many CASSLGTGSGTDTQYF TGCGCCAGCAGCTTGGGGACAGGAAGCGGCACAGATACGCAGTATTTT
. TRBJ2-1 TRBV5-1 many CASSPVGADSYNEQFF TGCGCCAGCAGCCCGGTTGGGGCCGACTCCTACAATGAGCAGTTCTTC
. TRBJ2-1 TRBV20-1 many CSASGTNYNEQFF TGCAGTGCTAGCGGGACAAACTACAATGAGCAGTTCTTC
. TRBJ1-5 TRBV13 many CASSVRNQPQHF TGTGCCAGCAGCGTCCGCAATCAGCCCCAGCATTTT
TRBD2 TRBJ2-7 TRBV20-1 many CSASGLATPSYEQYF TGCAGTGCTAGTGGACTAGCAACCCCCTCCTACGAGCAGTACTTC
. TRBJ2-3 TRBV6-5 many CASSNTDTQYF TGTGCCAGCAGCAATACAGATACGCAGTATTTT
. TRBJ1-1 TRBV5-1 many CASSLLDRKNTEAFF TGCGCCAGCAGCTTGCTCGACAGGAAGAACACTGAAGCTTTCTTT
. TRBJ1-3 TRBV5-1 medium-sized CASSILSIDRASGNTIYF TGCGCCAGCAGCATCCTTTCAATCGACAGAGCCTCTGGAAACACCATATATTTT
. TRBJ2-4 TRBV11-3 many CASSLPENIQYF TGTGCCAGCAGCTTGCCCGAAAACATTCAGTACTTC
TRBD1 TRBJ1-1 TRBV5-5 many CASSLSGTGVNTEAFF TGTGCCAGCAGCTTGTCAGGGACAGGGGTTAACACTGAAGCTTTCTTT
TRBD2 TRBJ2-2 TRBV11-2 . CASSPKLAVDTGELFF TGTGCCAGCAGCCCCAAACTAGCGGTGGACACCGGGGAGCTGTTTTTT
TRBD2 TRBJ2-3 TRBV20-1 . CSAMGLAGAGNEQYF TGCAGTGCTATGGGACTAGCGGGAGCCGGGAATGAGCAGTATTTT
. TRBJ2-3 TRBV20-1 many CSARDGPDTQYF TGCAGTGCTAGAGATGGACCAGATACGCAGTATTTT
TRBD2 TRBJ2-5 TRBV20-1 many CSASRLAGGFETQYF TGCAGTGCTAGCCGACTAGCGGGAGGTTTTGAGACCCAGTACTTC
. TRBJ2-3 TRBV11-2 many CASSSNPATDTQYF TGTGCCAGCAGCTCTAATCCCGCGACAGATACGCAGTATTTT
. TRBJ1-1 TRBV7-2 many CASSWTRNTEAFF TGTGCCAGCAGCTGGACAAGGAACACTGAAGCTTTCTTT
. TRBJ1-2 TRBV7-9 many CASSLVTGGAGHGYTF TGTGCCAGCAGCTTAGTCACGGGAGGGGCGGGGCATGGCTACACCTTC
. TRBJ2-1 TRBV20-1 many CSASGSSNEQFF TGCAGTGCTAGCGGGAGTAGTAATGAGCAGTTCTTC
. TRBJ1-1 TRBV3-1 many CASSQEMVSEAFF TGTGCCAGCAGCCAAGAAATGGTCTCTGAAGCTTTCTTT
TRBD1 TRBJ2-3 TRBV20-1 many CSARGQGALTDTQYF TGCAGTGCTAGAGGACAGGGGGCCCTCACAGATACGCAGTATTTT
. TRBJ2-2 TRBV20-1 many CSARPGRPNTGELFF TGCAGTGCTCGACCGGGACGGCCGAACACCGGGGAGCTGTTTTTT
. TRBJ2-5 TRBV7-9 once CASSSPEGGIQETQYF TGTGCCAGCAGCTCTCCCGAGGGGGGAATCCAAGAGACCCAGTACTTC
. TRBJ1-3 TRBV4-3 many CASSQEGGNTIYF TGCGCCAGCAGCCAAGAGGGGGGAAACACCATATATTTT
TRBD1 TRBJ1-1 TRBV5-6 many CASSLLTGKNTEAFF TGTGCCAGCAGCTTGTTGACAGGGAAGAACACTGAAGCTTTCTTT
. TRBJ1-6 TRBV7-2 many CASSPGWVGSPLHF TGTGCCAGCAGCCCCGGCTGGGTTGGTTCACCCCTCCACTTT
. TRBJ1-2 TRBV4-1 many CASSQVGRGKDKTGYTF TGCGCCAGCAGCCAAGTTGGCAGGGGAAAGGACAAAACGGGCTACACCTTC
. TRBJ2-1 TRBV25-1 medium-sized CASSPHYGNEQFF TGTGCCAGCAGTCCCCATTACGGTAATGAGCAGTTCTTC
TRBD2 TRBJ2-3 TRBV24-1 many CATSDYEGGRGDTQYF TGTGCCACCAGTGATTATGAGGGAGGGCGTGGAGATACGCAGTATTTT
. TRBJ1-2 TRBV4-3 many CASSQDSGGGNGYTF TGCGCCAGCAGCCAAGATTCGGGGGGCGGAAATGGCTACACCTTC
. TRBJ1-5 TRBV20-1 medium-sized CSASPGTSSQPQHF TGCAGTGCTAGTCCCGGGACCTCAAGTCAGCCCCAGCATTTT
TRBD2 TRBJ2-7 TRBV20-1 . CSARLAGGSEQYF TGCAGTGCTAGACTAGCGGGGGGAAGCGAGCAGTACTTC
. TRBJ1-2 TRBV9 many CASSVGGPGDGYTF TGTGCCAGCAGCGTAGGAGGGCCAGGGGATGGCTACACCTTC
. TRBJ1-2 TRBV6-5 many CASSIAPGTSYGYTF TGTGCCAGCAGTATTGCCCCAGGGACGTCCTATGGCTACACCTTC
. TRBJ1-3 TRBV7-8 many CASSFGGSGNTIYF TGTGCCAGCAGCTTCGGGGGTTCGGGAAACACCATATATTTT
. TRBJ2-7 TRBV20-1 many CSARVRPTSYEQYF TGCAGTGCTAGGGTTCGACCCACCTCCTACGAGCAGTACTTC
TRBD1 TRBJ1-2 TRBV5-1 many CASSLAGTGGVDPNYGYTF TGCGCCAGCAGCCTTGCCGGGACAGGGGGCGTCGATCCTAACTATGGCTACACCTTC
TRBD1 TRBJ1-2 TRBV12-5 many CASGLMEGARGYTF TGTGCTAGTGGTTTGATGGAGGGGGCGCGTGGCTACACCTTC
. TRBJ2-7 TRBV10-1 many CAPTPREQYF TGCGCTCCCACCCCCCGGGAGCAGTACTTC
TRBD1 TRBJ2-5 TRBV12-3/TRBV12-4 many CASSRDRGGETQYF TGTGCCAGCAGCCGGGACAGGGGGGGTGAGACCCAGTACTTC
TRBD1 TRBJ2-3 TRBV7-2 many CASSDRGESTDTQYF TGTGCCAGTTCGGACAGGGGCGAAAGCACAGATACGCAGTATTTT
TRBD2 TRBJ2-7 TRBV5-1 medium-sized CASSSNTFHTSGRKYEQYF TGCGCCAGCAGCTCCAACACCTTCCATACTAGCGGGAGGAAGTACGAGCAGTACTTC
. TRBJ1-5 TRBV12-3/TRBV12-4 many CASSLGPEGVGGSNQPQHF TGTGCCAGCAGTTTAGGCCCAGAAGGGGTCGGGGGAAGCAATCAGCCCCAGCATTTT
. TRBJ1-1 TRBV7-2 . CASSFYICSARGQAGTEAFF .
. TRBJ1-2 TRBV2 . CASSNPGQGSGYTF TGTGCCAGCAGTAACCCCGGGCAGGGGAGCGGCTACACCTTC
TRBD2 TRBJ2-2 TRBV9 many CASSAREGGELFF TGTGCCAGCAGCGCCAGGGAGGGCGGGGAGCTGTTTTTT
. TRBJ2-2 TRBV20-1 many CSARGQLGNTGELFF TGCAGTGCTAGAGGTCAGCTAGGGAACACCGGGGAGCTGTTTTTT
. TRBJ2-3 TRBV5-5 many CASSLGPPTDTQYF TGTGCCAGCAGCTTGGGGCCGCCTACAGATACGCAGTATTTT
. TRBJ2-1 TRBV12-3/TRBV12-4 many CASSFGRTYNEQFF TGTGCCAGCAGTTTTGGGCGGACGTACAATGAGCAGTTCTTC
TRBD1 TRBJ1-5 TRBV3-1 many CASSQNRDRARTRRNQPQHF TGTGCCAGCAGCCAGAACCGGGACAGGGCCCGGACGCGGCGCAATCAGCCCCAGCATTTT
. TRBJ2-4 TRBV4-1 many CASSQDLRGSIQYF TGCGCCAGCAGCCAAGATTTGAGGGGAAGCATTCAGTACTTC
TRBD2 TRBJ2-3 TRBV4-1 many CASSQQLAGYTDTQYF TGCGCCAGCAGCCAGCAACTAGCGGGCTACACAGATACGCAGTATTTT
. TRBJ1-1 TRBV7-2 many CASSLGWRTEAFF TGTGCCAGCAGCTTAGGTTGGAGGACTGAAGCTTTCTTT
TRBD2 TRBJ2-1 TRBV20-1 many CSARGLAGNNEQFF TGCAGTGCTAGAGGGCTAGCGGGGAACAATGAGCAGTTCTTC
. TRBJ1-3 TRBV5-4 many CASSLDMLGNTIYF TGTGCCAGCAGCTTGGACATGCTCGGAAACACCATATATTTT
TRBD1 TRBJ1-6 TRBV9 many CASSVGTGENSPLHF TGTGCCAGCAGCGTCGGGACAGGGGAAAATTCACCCCTCCACTTT
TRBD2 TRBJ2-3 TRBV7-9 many CASSFSTSGDTDTQYF TGTGCCAGCAGCTTCTCGACTAGCGGGGACACAGATACGCAGTATTTT
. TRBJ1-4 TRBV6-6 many CASRLTLATNEKLFF TGTGCCAGCAGATTGACACTTGCAACTAATGAAAAACTGTTTTTT
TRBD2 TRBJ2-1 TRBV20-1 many CSALSGTSRNNEQFF TGCAGTGCACTCTCAGGGACTAGCAGAAACAATGAGCAGTTCTTC
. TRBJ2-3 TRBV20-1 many CSPTPTDTDTQYF TGCAGCCCTACCCCGACAGACACAGATACGCAGTATTTT